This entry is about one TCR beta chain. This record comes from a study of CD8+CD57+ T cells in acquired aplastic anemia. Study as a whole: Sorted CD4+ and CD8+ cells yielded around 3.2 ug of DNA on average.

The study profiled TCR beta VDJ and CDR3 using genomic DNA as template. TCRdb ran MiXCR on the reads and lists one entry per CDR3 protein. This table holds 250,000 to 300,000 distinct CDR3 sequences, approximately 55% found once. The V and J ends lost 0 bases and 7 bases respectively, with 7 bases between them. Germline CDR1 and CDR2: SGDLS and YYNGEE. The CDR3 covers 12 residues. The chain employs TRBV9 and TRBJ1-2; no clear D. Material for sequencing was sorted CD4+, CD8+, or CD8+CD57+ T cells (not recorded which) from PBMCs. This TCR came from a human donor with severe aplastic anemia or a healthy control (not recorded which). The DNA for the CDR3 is TGTGCCAGCAGCGTAGGTGCTGGTGGCTACACCTTC. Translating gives CASSVGAGGYTF.